These 2 T cell receptor beta chains originate from one sample sequenced in a study of blood T cells in healthy people across ages. It was with a sample-barcoded 5' primer and a J-beta primer mix that a second PCR of about 7 to 12 cycles was run. Using its own MiXCR run on the 5' RACE reads, TCRdb lists one record per CDR3 protein. Counted here are just under 900,000 distinct CDR3 sequences, about 30% occurring once; the ten biggest clones make up 17%. Sequenced material: blood. These receptors originate from an elderly woman in good health.

This clonotype was seen a handful of times. The chain uses TRBV2 and TRBJ2-3; 7 nucleotides agree with TRBD2. This CDR3 is 13 amino acids long. V trimming: 3 bases; J trimming: 8 bases; junction bases outside the gene matches: 5. The germline gives CDR1 SNHLY, CDR2 FYNNEI. Written as DNA, the CDR3 is TGTGCCAGCAGTGATCTGATAGCGGGTACGCAGTATTTT. This codes for CASSDLIAGTQYF. Full variable domain (missing parts from reference TRBV2 and TRBJ2-3): EPEVTQTPSHQVTQMGQEVILRCVPISNHLYFYWYRQILGQKVEFLVSFYNNEISEKSEIFDDQFSVERPDGSNFTLKIRSTKLEDSAMYFCASSDLIAGTQYFGPGTRLTVL.

Details on this clonotype: Since a much larger clone is just one base distant, this may be a read error. The chain employs TRBV28 and TRBJ2-7; no clear D. This CDR3 contains 15 residues. Germline V lookup: CDR1 MDHEN, CDR2 SYDVKM. For the CDR3, the DNA is TGTGCCAGCAGCTCGACAAAATTGCCCCCCTACGGGCAGTACTTC. Translating it yields CASSSTKLPPYGQYF.